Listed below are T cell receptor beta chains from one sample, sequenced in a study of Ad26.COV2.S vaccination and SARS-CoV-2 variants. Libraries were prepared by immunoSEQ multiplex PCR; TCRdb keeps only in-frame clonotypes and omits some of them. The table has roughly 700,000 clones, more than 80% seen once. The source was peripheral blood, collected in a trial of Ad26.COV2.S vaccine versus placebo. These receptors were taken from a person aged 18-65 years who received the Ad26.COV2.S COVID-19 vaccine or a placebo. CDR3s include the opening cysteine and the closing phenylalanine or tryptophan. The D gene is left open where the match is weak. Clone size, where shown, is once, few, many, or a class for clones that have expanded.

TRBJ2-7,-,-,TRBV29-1,TGCAGCGTTGAAGTACGGACCGAGGGGTTGGAGCAGTACTTC,CSVEVRTEGLEQYF
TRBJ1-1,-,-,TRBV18,TGTGCCAGCTCACAAGGGTCGGACACTGAAGCTTTCTTT,CASSQGSDTEAFF
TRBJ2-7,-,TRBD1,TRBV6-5,TGTGCCAGCATAGCCGGGACAGGGAATTACGAGCAGTACTTC,CASIAGTGNYEQYF
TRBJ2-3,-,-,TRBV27,TGTGCCAGCAGCCCCCGCGGCTCAGGACGGCGAACAGATACGCAGTATTTT,CASSPRGSGRRTDTQYF
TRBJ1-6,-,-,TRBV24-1,TGTGCCACCATCCAGACGGGTTCACCCCTCCACTTT,CATIQTGSPLHF
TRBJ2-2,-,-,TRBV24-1,TGTGCCACCAGTTATTCCGGGGAGCTGTTTTTT,CATSYSGELFF
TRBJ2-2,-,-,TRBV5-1,TGCGCCAGCAGCTGGAGCGGAGGGGGCACCGGGGAGCTGTTTTTT,CASSWSGGGTGELFF
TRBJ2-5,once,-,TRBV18,TGTGCCAGCTCACACGACAGGTCAGCAGAGACCCAGTACTTC,CASSHDRSAETQYF
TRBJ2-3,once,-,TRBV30,TGTGCCTGGAGTTGGACAGATACGCAGTATTTT,CAWSWTDTQYF
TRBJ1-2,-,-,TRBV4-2,TGTGCCAGCAGCCAAGATTGGGGAAGGGGGTTGTATGGCTACACCTTC,CASSQDWGRGLYGYTF
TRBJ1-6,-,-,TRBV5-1,TGCGCCAGCCGGCCCAGGACGGGTGATAATTCACCCCTCCACTTT,CASRPRTGDNSPLHF
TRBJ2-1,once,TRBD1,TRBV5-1,TGCGCCAGCAGCGGAACGGGACAGGTTGACAATGAGCAGTTCTTC,CASSGTGQVDNEQFF
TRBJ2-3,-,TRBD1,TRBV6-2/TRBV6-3,TGTGCCAGCAGTTACTCGACTGGGACAGGGTTCACAGATACGCAGTATTTT,CASSYSTGTGFTDTQYF
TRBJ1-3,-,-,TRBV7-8,TGTGCCAGCAGCCCCTTTTTGGGTCTCTCTGGAAACACCATATATTTT,CASSPFLGLSGNTIYF
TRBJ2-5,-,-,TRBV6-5,TGTGCCAGCAGGGGGGGAAAGACCCAGTACTTC,CASRGGKTQYF
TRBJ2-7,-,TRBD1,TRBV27,TGTGCCAGCAGCAAGGACAGGGCCTACGAGCAGTACTTC,CASSKDRAYEQYF
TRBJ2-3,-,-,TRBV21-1,TGTGCCAGCAGCAAAGCTTGCAGGTGGGATACGCAGTATTTT,CASSKACRWDTQYF
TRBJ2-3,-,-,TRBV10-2,TGCGCCAGCAGTGAGTCGACCTTACTAGTTGCCACAGGGACAGATACGCAGTATTTT,CASSESTLLVATGTDTQYF
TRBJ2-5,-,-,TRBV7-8,TGTGCCAGCAGCTCCGGACAGCAGGAGACCCAGTACTTC,CASSSGQQETQYF
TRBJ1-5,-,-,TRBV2,TGTGCCAGCAGTCTTCGACCGCAGCCCCAGCATTTT,CASSLRPQPQHF
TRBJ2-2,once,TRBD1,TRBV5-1,TGCGCCAGCAGGGCTCCGGGACAGGGCCGAACCGGGGAGCTGTTTTTT,CASRAPGQGRTGELFF
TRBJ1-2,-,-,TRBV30,TGTGCCTGGAGGACAGGAGGAGGATACACCTTC,CAWRTGGGYTF
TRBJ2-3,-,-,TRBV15,TGTGCCACCAGCAGCGAACTACCAAATACGCAGTATTTT,CATSSELPNTQYF
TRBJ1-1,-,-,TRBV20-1,TGCAGTGCAGATTTGAACACTGAAGCTTTCTTT,CSADLNTEAFF
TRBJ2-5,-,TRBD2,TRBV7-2,TGTGCCAGCGGGGAACTAGCGGGAGTAGAGACCCAGTACTTC,CASGELAGVETQYF
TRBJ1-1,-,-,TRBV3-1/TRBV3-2,TGTGCCAGCAGCCAGGGAAACTCGAACACTGAAGCTTTCTTT,CASSQGNSNTEAFF
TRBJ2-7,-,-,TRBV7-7,TGTGCTAGCAGCTTAAGCCCGACAGAGAGTTCCTACGAGCAGTACTTC,CASSLSPTESSYEQYF
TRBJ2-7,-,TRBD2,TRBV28,TGTGCCAGCACGTCTAGCGGTCACTCCTACGAGCAGTACTTC,CASTSSGHSYEQYF
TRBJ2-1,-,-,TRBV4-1,TGCGCCAGCAGCCAAGCGGGGGGCTATGAGCAGTTCTTC,CASSQAGGYEQFF
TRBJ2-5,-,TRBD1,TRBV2,TGTGCCAGCAGCGGGGACAGGGGACTAAACCAAGAGACCCAGTACTTC,CASSGDRGLNQETQYF
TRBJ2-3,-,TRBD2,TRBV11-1,TGTGCCAGCACCCAAGCGGGAGGGCCGGATACGCAGTATTTT,CASTQAGGPDTQYF